What follows is one TCR beta chain and its context. The CDR3 covers 14 residues. The germline V and J ends were trimmed by 4 bases and 9 bases, with 14 bases remaining between them. The germline gives CDR1 SGHRS, CDR2 YFSETQ. The record originates from a study of blood T cell repertoires in COVID-19. At the level of the study: The cDNA or gDNA used as material had been derived from T cells, B-cell-depleted T cells, or PBMCs.

The data were produced by immunoSEQ multiplex PCR, yet TCRdb's version contains in-frame clones alone and is incomplete. The sample includes some 300,000 clones, 88% seen only once; the top ten take 6.9%. The TCR sequence derives from a woman aged 25 to 39 who had recovered from COVID-19. The sequencing sample was made of peripheral blood. This chain joins TRBV5-1 and TRBJ1-6, with no clear D. CDR3 DNA: TGCGCCAGCAGCCCGGAGGGATTAAGTTCACCCCTCCACTTT. Its translation is CASSPEGLSSPLHF.